This entry features one T cell receptor beta chain sequence. Its antigen is as yet unknown. The germline V gene has CDR1 SGHNT and CDR2 YENEEA. The CDR3 loop spans 14 amino acids. The V segment lost 4 bases and the J segment 8 bases; nucleotides outside the gene matches: 5. The data were taken from a study of T cell responses to AZD1222 COVID-19 vaccine. The assay was immunoSEQ multiplex PCR, and TCRdb's table has in-frame clones only and misses some. Among around 100,000 clones listed, 85% to 90% were seen once. General study points: Sampled repertoires all dated from after the peak T cell response.

The receptor comes from an adult in good health. The sequencing here drew on peripheral blood, taken on day 0 of AZD1222 vaccination. The chain has TRBV11-3 and TRBJ1-6; TRBD1 aligns across 7 bases. The CDR3 spells CASSSQGTDSPLHF. DNA for the CDR3: TGTGCCAGCAGCTCACAGGGGACGGATTCACCCCTCCACTTT.